The rows below give T cell receptor beta chains drawn from one sample of a study of Ad26.COV2.S vaccination and SARS-CoV-2 variants. TCRdb's copy holds only in-frame clones and misses some; the assay was immunoSEQ multiplex PCR. Counted here are under 550,000 clones, around 90% occurring once; the ten biggest clones make up 12%. The sample here was peripheral blood, taken in a trial of Ad26.COV2.S vaccine versus placebo. The receptors here all came from a person aged 18-65 years who received the Ad26.COV2.S COVID-19 vaccine or a placebo. CDR3s include the opening cysteine and the closing phenylalanine or tryptophan.

j_call v_call cdr3_aa
TRBJ1-1 TRBV30 CAWSVAGGTEAFF
TRBJ2-7 TRBV3-1/TRBV3-2 CASSQVDRDYEQYF
TRBJ2-2 TRBV7-2 CASSSRLAANTGELFF
TRBJ2-7 TRBV19 CASSILGSYSYEQYF
TRBJ2-1 TRBV5-1 CASSEGLQIYNEQFF
TRBJ2-7 TRBV11-2 CASSPLWGGQPSYEQYF
TRBJ2-7 TRBV7-2 CASARGGSVHEQYF
TRBJ2-3 TRBV30 CAWSRRLKSDTQYF
TRBJ2-3 TRBV4-1 CASSSTEADTQYF
TRBJ2-3 TRBV11-3 CASSSTVAGGYTDTQYF
TRBJ2-2 TRBV24-1 CATSERETGELFF
TRBJ1-1 TRBV19 CASSEQHQGQMLNTEAFF
TRBJ2-7 TRBV2 CASSETGQIYEQYF
TRBJ2-7 TRBV10-3 CAISPTSYEQYF
TRBJ1-4 TRBV4-2 CASSQDWDGHNEKLFF
TRBJ2-1 TRBV9 CASSGRLGETNNEQFF
TRBJ2-7 TRBV6-5 CASSQLAGGPDEQYF
TRBJ1-3 TRBV5-8 CASSRDFSGNTIYF
TRBJ2-7 TRBV6-2/TRBV6-3 CASSHKALTGPRVYEQYF
TRBJ2-3 TRBV9 CASSQTYPATDTQYF
TRBJ2-1 TRBV3-1/TRBV3-2 CASSQTSGYNEQFF
TRBJ1-1 TRBV6-5 CASRTRSEAFF
TRBJ2-3 TRBV19 CASSASGGIDTQYF
TRBJ2-3 TRBV7-3 CASSLGLPPPADTQYF
TRBJ2-2 TRBV7-2 CASRLGDRGLIAGELFF
TRBJ2-2 TRBV19 CASSPRLGFTGELFF
TRBJ2-5 TRBV6-2/TRBV6-3 CASSYVEVWETQYF
TRBJ2-2 TRBV28 CASSFRHTGELFF
TRBJ2-7 TRBV27 CASSLPGRMDYEQYF
TRBJ2-5 TRBV29-1 CSVEYRAEQYQETQYF
TRBJ2-5 TRBV11-2 CASSLLDRGRETQYF
TRBJ2-7 TRBV7-9 CASSSTSGYEQYF
TRBJ2-6 TRBV11-2 CASTLGTGPSGANVLTF
TRBJ1-1 TRBV9 CASSVGQGNTEAFF
TRBJ2-2 TRBV4-1 CASSQERGLNTGELFF
TRBJ2-7 TRBV4-1 CASSHLSGTGAYEQYF
TRBJ2-5 TRBV13 CASSPGQGKETQYF
TRBJ1-2 TRBV6-6 CASREGQSLGYTF
TRBJ2-3 TRBV6-5 CASSYGAGEGTDTQYF
TRBJ2-1 TRBV5-1 CASSFSLAGGGNEQFF
TRBJ1-2 TRBV6-1 CASSESPTMLSTGNGYTF
TRBJ1-2 TRBV18 CASSPPVGGQPYTF
TRBJ1-5 TRBV27 CASSLYPDGNQPQHF
TRBJ1-2 TRBV19 CASSIQTGSNYGYTF
TRBJ2-1 TRBV11-3 CASSLTSSSYNEQFF
TRBJ2-5 TRBV7-9 CASSPTLAGGPRETQYF
TRBJ1-1 TRBV4-3 CASSQDNRNTEAFF
TRBJ1-6 TRBV28 CASLSGSTYNSPLHF
TRBJ2-5 TRBV14 CASSQDLRGLAGGWHQETQYF
TRBJ1-1 TRBV19 CASSLGQGARTEAFF
TRBJ2-5 TRBV11-2 CASSLDGGRGETQYF
TRBJ1-2 TRBV28 CASSLGGRRGYTF
TRBJ1-1 TRBV7-2 CASSPITTRQGPYAFF
TRBJ2-1 TRBV19 CASSITAGLAGVKINEQFF